A selection of T cell receptor beta chains follows, all from one sample in a study of early T cells in non-severe SARS-CoV-2 infection. TCRdb passed the 5' RACE reads through MiXCR, listing each CDR3 protein once. This sample has approximately 52,000 distinct CDR3 sequences; 7% to 9% occur once, and the top ten carry about 9%. The sequenced sample was whole blood. These receptors were taken from an adult who was a healthcare worker with PCR-confirmed SARS-CoV-2 infection or an uninfected control (not recorded which). Both conserved end residues are trimmed from each CDR3.

j_call v_call cdr3_aa
TRBJ2-3 TRBV20-1 SATGTSGVQVTQY
TRBJ2-3 TRBV28 ASRSGLAAGFTQY
TRBJ2-2 TRBV6-2/TRBV6-3 ASSYVGEGTGELF
TRBJ2-7 TRBV7-9 ASSFGTGEYEQY
TRBJ2-7 TRBV11-2 ASSLTPTSEVYEQY
TRBJ2-4 TRBV6-6 ASSPKDIQY
TRBJ1-1 TRBV28 ASSQGQRIPGTEAF
TRBJ2-7 TRBV18 ASSPNRKGSYGQY
TRBJ2-1 TRBV6-6 ASTKGARARGEQF
TRBJ2-1 TRBV19 ASSISQGWNEQF
TRBJ2-5 TRBV11-2 ASSAPGAQETQY
TRBJ2-1 TRBV4-2 ASSQVLSGSFNEQF
TRBJ2-7 TRBV7-6 ASSRGAAYEQY
TRBJ2-7 TRBV29-1 SVEDPGTTSSYEQY
TRBJ1-2 TRBV16 ASSQSNRLGGYT